This T cell receptor (beta chain) originates from a study of human T cells and chemical hapten exposure (dated by TCRdb to the early 2020s). Study-level background: Libraries were combined into a pool for sequencing, and differences in TCR yield between samples came mainly from small differences in library volumes within the pool. Peripheral blood TCR repertoire changes were tracked in vivo in alopecia patients during primary and secondary sensitization to the hapten diphenylcyclopropenone (DPC). Both TCR alpha and TCR beta chains were sequenced from each blood RNA sample.

The CDR1 and CDR2 encoded by the germline V gene are MRHNA and SNTAGT. Clipping removes 4 bases from V and 7 bases from J, with 7 as the unmatched junction base count. The CDR3 spans 15 residues, from the cysteine through the phenylalanine. Here the CDR3 DNA is all that survives: 45 bases in frame from base 1. Findings and caveats that apply to the study as a whole: After repeated subsampling, changes were observed in the strength of the expansion versus patch-test correlation and in the threshold at which the correlation became significant. No change with DPC sensitization was found in the number of TCRs above 1 in 1000 frequency, and no evidence of global repertoire structure alterations was found.

Taken with the paper, the label for time point translates to: healthy volunteer bleed at 2 weeks. Total RNA was isolated from unfractionated whole blood collected in Tempus Blood RNA tubes. Roughly five healthy volunteers were used as TCR sequencing controls and were bled at day 0, 2 weeks and 6 weeks. At least ten counts were recorded for this clonotype. Its antigen remains unidentified. The record has no base qualities; no much larger clone is one base away. Libraries came from RACE. The run used a NextSeq 500. During library preparation, unique molecular identifiers were attached to individual cDNA molecules so that TCRs could be counted quantitatively and reproducibly. The original methods were these. The median number of TCRs per sample was approximately 93,000, ranging from roughly 23,224 to 690,600. The Decombinator software suite was used to annotate V, J and CDR3 in the TCR reads. For the PS versus PT1 abundance plots, all samples were subsampled to the same number of TCRs (28,000). Expanded TCRs were defined as absent before sensitization and observed at least eight times at the 2-week time point. TCRdb trimmed the raw reads at Q25, called clones with MiXCR and kept productive beta chains. Merged by CDR3 protein, the rows form single entries marked with the most common genes and DNA. None of the V and J calls come from the authors' own analysis; TCRdb made them. This sample has around 130,000 distinct CDR3 sequences in its table, and approximately 9.5% of those were observed once. The ten largest clones take up around 1.7% of the sample.

Sequenced input: whole blood. This TCR was recovered from a male donor in good health. Some clones in this sample may be carry-over from other donors' samples. In this chain, TRBV6-4 is recombined with TRBJ2-1; TRBD2 fits 10 bases in the junction. The CDR3 reads CASSVLAGSGNEQFF. The nucleotide sequence is TGTGCCAGCAGTGTACTAGCGGGGTCTGGGAATGAGCAGTTCTTC.